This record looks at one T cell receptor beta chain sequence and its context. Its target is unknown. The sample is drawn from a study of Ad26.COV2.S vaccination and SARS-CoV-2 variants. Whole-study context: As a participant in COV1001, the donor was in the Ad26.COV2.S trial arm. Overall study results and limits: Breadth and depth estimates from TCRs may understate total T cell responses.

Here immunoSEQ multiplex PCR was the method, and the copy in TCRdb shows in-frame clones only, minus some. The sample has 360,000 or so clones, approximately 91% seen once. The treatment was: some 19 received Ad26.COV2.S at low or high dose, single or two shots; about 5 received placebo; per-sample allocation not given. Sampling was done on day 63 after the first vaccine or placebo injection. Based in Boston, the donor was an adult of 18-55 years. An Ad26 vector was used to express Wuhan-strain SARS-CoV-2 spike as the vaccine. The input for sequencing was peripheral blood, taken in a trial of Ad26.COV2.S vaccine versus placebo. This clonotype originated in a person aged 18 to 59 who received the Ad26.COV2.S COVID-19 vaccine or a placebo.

The CDR3 sequence is CASSLGGNTGELFF. The DNA for the CDR3 is TGTGCCAGCAGCTTGGGAGGGAACACCGGGGAGCTGTTTTTT. The V call is TRBV5-4, the J call TRBJ2-2; D is unclear. This CDR3 is built from 14 residues. CDR1 is SGHNT, CDR2 YYREEE, per germline (reference sequence). Trimming pared 0 bases from V and 1 base from J, leaving 4 bases between.